This entry lists 6 T cell receptor beta chains sequenced from one sample in a study of T cell responses to AZD1222 COVID-19 vaccine. Assay: immunoSEQ multiplex PCR; the TCRdb copy retains only in-frame clones and omits some. The sample has 90,000 to 120,000 clones, over 80% seen once. The sample here was peripheral blood, taken 28 days after the second AZD1222 dose. These receptors were obtained from an adult who received the AZD1222 COVID-19 vaccine.

The chain couples TRBV9 to TRBJ1-5; 7 bases match TRBD1. Germline V gene lookup returns CDR1 SGDLS and CDR2 YYNGEE. The CDR3 is made up of 14 amino acids. V lost 4 bases, J lost 7 bases, and 8 bases stayed unmatched. CDR3 in amino acids: CASSPTGGGQPQHF. The CDR3 DNA is TGTGCCAGCAGCCCAACGGGAGGGGGCCAGCCCCAGCATTTT.

The chain is built from TRBV5-5 and TRBJ2-1; 7 nucleotides line up with TRBD1. The CDR3 has 17 residues. CDR1 and CDR2 from the germline V gene are SGHKS and YYEKEE (reference sequence). V was pared by 4 bases and J by 8 bases, with 18 bases of the junction left unmatched. The CDR3 coding sequence is TGTGCCAGCAGCCGCACCTCAACAGGGGCCGCTTCGTATGAGCAGTTCTTC. This sequence encodes CASSRTSTGAASYEQFF.

The V and J genes are TRBV10-3 and TRBJ2-1, with a tentative D call TRBD1 (5 bases). This CDR3 comprises 15 residues. CDR1 is ENHRY, CDR2 SYGVKD, per germline. V was pared by 6 bases and J by 8 bases, with 20 bases between. The CDR3 DNA reads as TGTGCCATCAGCGATCGGAACCAGGGCATGGATGAGCAGTTCTTC. Translated: CAISDRNQGMDEQFF.

The rearrangement links TRBV4-2 to TRBJ2-2; no clear D gene. The CDR3 contains 15 residues. CDR1 is LGHNA, CDR2 YNFKEQ, per germline. The V and J ends lost 1 base and 4 bases respectively, with 10 bases between them. In nucleotides, the CDR3 is TGTGCCAGCAGCCAAGGACTCGACTCCACCGGGGAGCTGTTTTTT. This translates into CASSQGLDSTGELFF.

The rearrangement uses TRBV11-2 and TRBJ2-1; 9 bases agree with TRBD2. The CDR3 loop spans 13 amino acids. Germline values: CDR1 SGHAT, CDR2 FQNNGV. Germline trimming cut 5 bases from V and 6 bases from J; bases unmatched to any gene: 2. CDR3 coding DNA: TGTGCCAGCAGCCCGGGACTAGCCAATGAGCAGTTCTTC. Amino acid sequence: CASSPGLANEQFF.

The V and J genes are TRBV6-5 and TRBJ1-2, with TRBD1 as a possible D gene (6 bases). V lost 0 bases and J 8 bases, leaving 16 bases between the germline ends. The CDR3 is made up of 15 amino acids. Germline lookup yields CDR1 MNHEY and CDR2 SVGAGI. The CDR3 spells CASSYSAGQGGGYTF. The CDR3 DNA follows: TGTGCCAGCAGTTACTCGGCGGGACAAGGCGGCGGCTACACCTTC.